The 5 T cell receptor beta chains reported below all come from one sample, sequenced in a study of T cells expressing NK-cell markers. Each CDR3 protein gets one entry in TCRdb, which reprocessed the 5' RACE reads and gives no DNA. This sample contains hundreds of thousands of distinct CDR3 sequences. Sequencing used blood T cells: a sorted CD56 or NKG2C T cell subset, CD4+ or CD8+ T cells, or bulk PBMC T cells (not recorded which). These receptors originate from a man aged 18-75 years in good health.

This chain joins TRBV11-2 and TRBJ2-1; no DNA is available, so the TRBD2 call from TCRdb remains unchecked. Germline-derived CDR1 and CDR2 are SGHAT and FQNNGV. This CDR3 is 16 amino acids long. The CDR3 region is CASSPAGLAGANEQFF.

CDR3 sequence reads: CASSQDAGRWGYTF. This rearrangement joins TRBV14 to TRBJ1-2. Germline V gene sequence: CDR1 SGHDN, CDR2 FVKESK. The CDR3 sequence is 14 residues long.

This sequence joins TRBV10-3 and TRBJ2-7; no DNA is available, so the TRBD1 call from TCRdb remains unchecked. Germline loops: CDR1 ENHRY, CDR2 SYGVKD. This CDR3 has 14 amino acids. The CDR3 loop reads CAISGGQGGYEQYF.

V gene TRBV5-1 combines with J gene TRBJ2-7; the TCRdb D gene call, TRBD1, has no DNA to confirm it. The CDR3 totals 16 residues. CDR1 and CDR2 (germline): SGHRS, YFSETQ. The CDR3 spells CASSLGQRISSYEQYF.

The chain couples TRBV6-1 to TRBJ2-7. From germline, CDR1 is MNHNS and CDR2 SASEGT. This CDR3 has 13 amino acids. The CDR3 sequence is CASSQGLPYEQYF.